Reported below is one T cell receptor beta chain. The data were obtained in a study of T cell changes during pregnancy in multiple sclerosis. The CDR3 spans 10 residues. Profiling relied on immunoSEQ multiplex PCR, and the TCRdb table lists in-frame clones only, not all of them. This table has tens of thousands of clones, roughly 91% appearing once. This chain connects TRBV21-1 to TRBJ2-1; TRBD2, the D gene given by the table, was not confirmed from the DNA. TRBV21-1 is designated a pseudogene. The specimen comprised CD4+ T cells from peripheral blood mononuclear cells, sampled in the third trimester of pregnancy. This clonotype was obtained from a female donor with multiple sclerosis, enrolled in a pregnancy study. This chain's CDR3 is CASMLGEQFF. The CDR3 bases are TGTGCCAGCATGCTAGGAGAGCAGTTCTTC.